This T cell receptor (beta chain) is drawn from a study of cytomegalovirus exposure and HLA in healthy donors. About the research overall: When 398 donors were genotyped, approximately 81% of them were found to fall in the Caucasian-associated ancestry cluster.

Study-level findings and limits: The authors later found TCR association rates varying by HLA locus, with DRB1 most and HLA-C fewest. Under in vitro conditions, a few CMV-associated chains were confirmed as specific for CMV antigens.

It was with 60 Vbeta and 13 Jbeta primers that the PCR ran. Source study methods: Around 10 million shared chains were among around 80 million unique TCR beta chains counted in a later analysis. Here immunoSEQ multiplex PCR was the method, and the copy in TCRdb shows in-frame clones only, minus some. D and trimming were read from the DNA, whereas the V and J calls and clone size are those reported in that table. The sample gives about 180,000 clones, roughly 86% of which show up once; roughly 5% is in the top ten. Note on this clone: Its antigen is still unknown.

The sample taken for sequencing was PBMCs. This receptor was obtained from a girl under 18 in good health and CMV-seropositive.

CDR3 sequence: CASSLGLIQLFF. The CDR3 bases are TGTGCCAGCAGCTTGGGACTGATACAGCTGTTTTTT. The V call is TRBV11-2, the J call TRBJ2-2, with D possibly TRBD2 on 6 matching bases. Trimming took off 3 bases at V and 12 bases at J, with 11 bases between the two ends. Per germline, CDR1 SGHAT and CDR2 FQNNGV. The CDR3 length is 12 residues. Together with reference TRBV11-2 and TRBJ2-2, the CDR3 gives the full variable domain: EAGVAQSPRYKIIEKRQSVAFWCNPISGHATLYWYQQILGQGPKLLIQFQNNGVVDDSQLPKDRFSAERLKGVDSTLKIQPAKLEDSAVYLCASSLGLIQLFFGEGSRLTVL.